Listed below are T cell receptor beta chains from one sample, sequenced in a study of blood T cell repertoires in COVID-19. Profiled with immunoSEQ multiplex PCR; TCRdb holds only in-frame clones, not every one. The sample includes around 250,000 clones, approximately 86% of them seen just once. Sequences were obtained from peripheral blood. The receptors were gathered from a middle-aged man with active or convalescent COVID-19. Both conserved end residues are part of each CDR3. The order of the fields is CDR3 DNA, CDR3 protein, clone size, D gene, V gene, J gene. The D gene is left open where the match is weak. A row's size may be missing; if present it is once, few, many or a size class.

CDR3nt: TGTGCCAGCAGCTCCCCGGCGGGGGGTTCCTACGAGCAGTACTTC
CDR3aa: CASSSPAGGSYEQYF
abundance: -
d_gene: TRBD2
v_gene: TRBV11-2
j_gene: TRBJ2-7

CDR3nt: TGTGCCAGCAGCTTAAGTAGCGGGAGTTCAGATACGCAGTATTTT
CDR3aa: CASSLSSGSSDTQYF
abundance: -
d_gene: TRBD2
v_gene: TRBV5-6
j_gene: TRBJ2-3

CDR3nt: TGTGCCAGCAGCAAAAAAAACCTGGGACAGCACCAAGAGACCCAGTACTTC
CDR3aa: CASSKKNLGQHQETQYF
abundance: -
d_gene: -
v_gene: TRBV21-1
j_gene: TRBJ2-5

CDR3nt: TGTGCCAGCAGTCGCGGGGGGGGGAGTACTAATGAGCAGTTCTTC
CDR3aa: CASSRGGGSTNEQFF
abundance: -
d_gene: TRBD2
v_gene: TRBV6-6
j_gene: TRBJ2-1

CDR3nt: TGTGCCAGCTCAGAACAGGGGGGCCCACTTTGGTACTTC
CDR3aa: CASSEQGGPLWYF
abundance: -
d_gene: TRBD1
v_gene: TRBV27
j_gene: TRBJ2-7

CDR3nt: TGTGCCAGCAGTCCCGCGGCCTTCGCGGGAGTTATGGAGACCCAGTACTTC
CDR3aa: CASSPAAFAGVMETQYF
abundance: -
d_gene: TRBD2
v_gene: TRBV6-6
j_gene: TRBJ2-5

CDR3nt: TGTGCCAGCAGCTCGGGACAGGCTTATGGCTACACCTTC
CDR3aa: CASSSGQAYGYTF
abundance: -
d_gene: TRBD1
v_gene: TRBV7-2
j_gene: TRBJ1-2

CDR3nt: TGTGCCAGCAGTGAATATGCTACAGAGACCCAGTACTTC
CDR3aa: CASSEYATETQYF
abundance: -
d_gene: -
v_gene: TRBV25-1
j_gene: TRBJ2-5

CDR3nt: TGTGCCTGGTCCAAGAGGGCGGAAGCCTACGAGCAGTACTTC
CDR3aa: CAWSKRAEAYEQYF
abundance: -
d_gene: -
v_gene: TRBV30
j_gene: TRBJ2-7

CDR3nt: TGTGCCAGCAGCCCCGATAGGCGGAGTCCAAAGTCACCCCTCCACTTT
CDR3aa: CASSPDRRSPKSPLHF
abundance: -
d_gene: -
v_gene: TRBV5-4
j_gene: TRBJ1-6

CDR3nt: TGTGCCTGGAGGGAAGACGAGGATTCACCCCTCCACTTT
CDR3aa: CAWREDEDSPLHF
abundance: -
d_gene: -
v_gene: TRBV30
j_gene: TRBJ1-6

CDR3nt: TGTGCCAGCAGTTACTCGACAGGGGGTGACACTGAAGCTTTCTTT
CDR3aa: CASSYSTGGDTEAFF
abundance: -
d_gene: TRBD1
v_gene: TRBV6-2/TRBV6-3
j_gene: TRBJ1-1

CDR3nt: TGTGCCAGCAGCCCCCGGACAGGGGGGGGCTACACCTTC
CDR3aa: CASSPRTGGGYTF
abundance: -
d_gene: TRBD1
v_gene: TRBV9
j_gene: TRBJ1-2

CDR3nt: TGCGCCAGCAGCCAAGTACAGGGGGCAGGCGATGGCTACACCTTC
CDR3aa: CASSQVQGAGDGYTF
abundance: -
d_gene: TRBD1
v_gene: TRBV4-1
j_gene: TRBJ1-2

CDR3nt: TGTGCCAGCAAAGTAGGGGGGGCTGAAGCTTTCTTT
CDR3aa: CASKVGGAEAFF
abundance: -
d_gene: -
v_gene: TRBV6-6
j_gene: TRBJ1-1

CDR3nt: TGTGCCAGTAAGACTAGCGGAGGTGATACGCAGTATTTT
CDR3aa: CASKTSGGDTQYF
abundance: -
d_gene: TRBD2
v_gene: TRBV6-5
j_gene: TRBJ2-3

CDR3nt: TGTGCCAGCAGTTACAGGGGAGATACGCAGTATTTT
CDR3aa: CASSYRGDTQYF
abundance: -
d_gene: TRBD1
v_gene: TRBV12-3/TRBV12-4
j_gene: TRBJ2-3

CDR3nt: TGTGCCAGCAGTGAACTAGCGGGAGGGCCGAGGGATACGCAGTATTTT
CDR3aa: CASSELAGGPRDTQYF
abundance: -
d_gene: TRBD2
v_gene: TRBV6-4
j_gene: TRBJ2-3

CDR3nt: TGTGCCAGCAGCTTGGGACAGCGGGGGGCCAATGAAAAACTGTTTTTT
CDR3aa: CASSLGQRGANEKLFF
abundance: few
d_gene: -
v_gene: TRBV5-4
j_gene: TRBJ1-4

CDR3nt: TGCAGTGCTAGTCGCCTAGCAACCTCCTACAATGAGCAGTTCTTC
CDR3aa: CSASRLATSYNEQFF
abundance: -
d_gene: -
v_gene: TRBV20-1
j_gene: TRBJ2-1